The 9 T cell receptor beta chains presented below share a single source sample, sequenced in a study of T-cell memory formation after mild COVID-19. MiXCR was run by TCRdb on the 5' RACE reads, yielding one entry per CDR3 protein. This sample has some 250,000 distinct CDR3 sequences, with roughly 18% found just once. Sequenced material: PBMCs or a T cell subset sorted from them (not recorded which). These TCRs come from a man younger than 30 who had mild COVID-19 (a few samples of this study predate the infection). Cell type and time point are not known.

The table lists this clonotype with a few counts. The genes are TRBV3-1 and TRBJ2-5; D ambiguous. Trimming took off 4 bases at V and 0 bases at J, with 12 bases between the two ends. CDR3 length equals 15 residues. The germline V gene has CDR1 LGHDT and CDR2 YNNKEL (reference sequence). The CDR3 sequence: CASSRSLGYQETQYF. CDR3 DNA: TGTGCCAGCAGCCGCTCCCTGGGGTACCAAGAGACCCAGTACTTC.

In this sample, this clonotype turned up a few times. The V and J genes are TRBV10-3 and TRBJ2-3; D call uncertain. This CDR3 spans 16 amino acids. V gave up 3 bases and J gave up 0 bases, with 13 bases separating them. Germline V gene lookup returns CDR1 ENHRY and CDR2 SYGVKD. DNA of the CDR3: TGTGCCATCAGTGAAGGTCGGCAGAGAAGCACAGATACGCAGTATTTT. Translated, it gives CAISEGRQRSTDTQYF.

The chain combines TRBV6-2 or TRBV6-3 with TRBJ1-5; D is uncertain. V shed 0 bases and J shed 7 bases, with 10 bases lying between them. This CDR3 is 14 amino acids long. In germline, CDR1 is MNHEY, CDR2 SVGEGT. CDR3 in DNA: TGTGCCAGCAGTTACTCCGCCATAAAACAGCCCCAGCATTTT. It codes for CASSYSAIKQPQHF.

This clonotype was recorded a few times. The chain joins TRBV20-1 to TRBJ2-3; 7 positions match TRBD1. The CDR3 runs 14 residues. The germline CDR1 and CDR2 sequences are DFQATT and SNEGSKA (reference sequence). V shed 3 bases and J 0 bases; nucleotides not matched to a gene: 3. CDR3 nucleotides: TGCAGTGCTAGGAAGGGGGCGAGCACAGATACGCAGTATTTT. Its translation: CSARKGASTDTQYF.

Many counts were recorded for this clonotype. The V gene is TRBV15, the J gene TRBJ2-1, with 9 bases identical to TRBD1. V lost 1 base to trimming and J lost 6 bases; unmatched junction nucleotides: 7. Germline V gene lookup returns CDR1 LNHNV and CDR2 YYDKDF (reference sequence). This CDR3 has 16 amino acids. This chain's CDR3 is CATSRGGQGLSNEQFF. DNA of the CDR3: TGTGCCACCAGCAGAGGCGGACAGGGGCTGAGCAATGAGCAGTTCTTC. Complete variable domain (other parts from reference TRBV15 and TRBJ2-1): DAMVIQNPRYQVTQFGKPVTLSCSQTLNHNVMYWYQQKSSQAPKLLFHYYDKDFNNEADTPDNFQSRRPNTSFCFLDIRSPGLGDTAMYLCATSRGGQGLSNEQFFGPGTRLTVL.

The chain couples TRBV6-2 or TRBV6-3 to TRBJ2-7; no definite D call. Germline CDR1 reads MNHEY; CDR2 reads SVGEGT. CDR3 length equals 12 residues. With 5 bases removed from V and 11 bases from J, the gap between germline ends came to 16 bases. The CDR3 region is CASSPPHGGKYF. The CDR3 DNA reads TGTGCCAGCAGTCCCCCACATGGCGGCAAGTACTTC.

The chain carries TRBV6-5 and TRBJ2-2; D uncertain. This CDR3 has 12 residues. The V end lost 6 bases, the J end lost 6 bases, and 8 bases lay between the germline ends. Germline-derived CDR1 and CDR2 are MNHEY and SVGAGI. The CDR3 DNA is TGTGCCAGCAGGTACAGCTCCGGGGAGCTGTTTTTT. Its protein is CASRYSSGELFF.

The chain is built from TRBV20-1 and TRBJ1-5, with a weak D call TRBD1 (5 bases). This CDR3 is 13 amino acids long. The V end lost 5 bases, the J end lost 2 bases, and 10 bases lay between the germline ends. Germline CDR1 and CDR2: DFQATT and SNEGSKA (reference sequence). This CDR3 is CSARDHGNQPQHF. DNA of the CDR3: TGCAGTGCTCGGGACCACGGCAATCAGCCCCAGCATTTT.

This clonotype came up many times. The genes are TRBV4-1 and TRBJ1-5, with D perhaps TRBD1 (5 bases). V lost 0 bases to trimming and J lost 3 bases, with 15 bases between them. The length of the CDR3 is 17 residues. Germline V gene lookup returns CDR1 MGHRA and CDR2 YSYEKL. The CDR3 region has the DNA TGCGCCAGCAGCCAAGAGGAATGGGGACTTCCCAATCAGCCCCAGCATTTT. Translating gives CASSQEEWGLPNQPQHF.